The TCR beta chain described here comes from a study of monozygotic twins with inflammatory bowel disease. TCRdb processed the 5' RACE reads again and assigns one entry to each CDR3 protein, with no DNA. This repertoire comprises 150,000 or so distinct CDR3 sequences; its ten largest clones make up roughly 1.2%. The germline CDR1 and CDR2 sequences are SGHRS and YFSETQ. This CDR3 is built from 14 residues. The rearrangement links TRBV5-1 to TRBJ1-1; TCRdb's D call of TRBD1 is untestable without DNA. The sequence derives from a human donor with ulcerative colitis or Crohn's disease, or a healthy co-twin of an affected twin (not recorded which). Sequencing input: blood. The chain's CDR3 is CASSLQGVYTEAFF.